Shown below are 3 T cell receptor beta chains from a single sample sequenced in a study of metastatic and nonmetastatic thyroid tumors. Before thyroid surgery, none of the patients had received any treatment. Via MiXCR, TCRdb re-called the PCR reads. The table lists 72,000 or so clones, 18% of them singletons. The material sequenced was blood. Source of these receptors: a female donor with papillary thyroid cancer or a benign thyroid nodule (not recorded which). Some clones in this sample may be carry-over from other donors' samples.

This clone was seen repeatedly, ten times or more. The V call is TRBV28, the J call TRBJ2-1; D possibly corresponds to TRBD2 (6 bases). The CDR3 totals 16 residues. V lost 3 bases to trimming and J lost 8 bases, with 20 bases between them. The V gene's germline CDR1 is MDHEN and CDR2 SYDVKM. The CDR3 region has the DNA TGTGCCAGCAGTTTTGCGGGGACCGCGAGTAGGCATGAGCAGTTCTTC. This translates into CASSFAGTASRHEQFF.

This clone was seen many times. This chain joins TRBV18 and TRBJ1-1, with D possibly being TRBD1 (5 bases). The CDR3 covers 14 residues. Trimming removed 6 bases from V and 4 bases from J, with 15 bases in between. Per the germline V gene, CDR1 is KGHSH and CDR2 is LQKENI. The CDR3 reads CASSPPAGVTEAFF. In nucleotides, the CDR3 is TGTGCCAGCTCCCCTCCCGCGGGGGTCACTGAAGCTTTCTTT.

The rearrangement uses TRBV20-1 and TRBJ2-7; the D gene is possibly TRBD1 (6 bases). The CDR3 is 15 residues long. Between the trimmed V and J ends, which lost 3 bases and 2 bases, there was a span of 17 bases. Germline V gene sequence: CDR1 DFQATT, CDR2 SNEGSKA (reference sequence). For the CDR3, the DNA is TGCAGTGCTAGTAATTTCGAGACAGGAGCCTACGAGCAGTACTTC. Its protein product is CSASNFETGAYEQYF.